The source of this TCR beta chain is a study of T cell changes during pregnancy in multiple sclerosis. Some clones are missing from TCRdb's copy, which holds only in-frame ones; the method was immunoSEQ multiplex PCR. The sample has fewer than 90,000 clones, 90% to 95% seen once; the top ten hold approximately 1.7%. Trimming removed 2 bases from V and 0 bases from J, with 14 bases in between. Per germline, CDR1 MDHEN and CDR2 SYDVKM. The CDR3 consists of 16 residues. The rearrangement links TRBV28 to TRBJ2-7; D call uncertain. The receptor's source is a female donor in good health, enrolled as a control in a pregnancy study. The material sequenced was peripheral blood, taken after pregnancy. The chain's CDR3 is CASSLLPRSSSYEQYF. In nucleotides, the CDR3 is TGTGCCAGCAGTTTACTTCCGCGGAGTAGCTCCTACGAGCAGTACTTC.